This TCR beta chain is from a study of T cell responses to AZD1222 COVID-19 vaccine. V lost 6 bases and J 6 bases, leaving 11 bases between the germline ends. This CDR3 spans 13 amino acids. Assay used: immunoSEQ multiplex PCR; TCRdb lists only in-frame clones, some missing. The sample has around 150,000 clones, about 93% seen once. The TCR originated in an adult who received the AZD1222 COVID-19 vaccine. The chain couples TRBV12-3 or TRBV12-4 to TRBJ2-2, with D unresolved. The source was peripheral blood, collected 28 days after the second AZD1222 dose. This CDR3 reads CASSPLRAGELFF. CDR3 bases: TGTGCCAGCAGCCCGTTACGGGCCGGGGAGCTGTTTTTT.